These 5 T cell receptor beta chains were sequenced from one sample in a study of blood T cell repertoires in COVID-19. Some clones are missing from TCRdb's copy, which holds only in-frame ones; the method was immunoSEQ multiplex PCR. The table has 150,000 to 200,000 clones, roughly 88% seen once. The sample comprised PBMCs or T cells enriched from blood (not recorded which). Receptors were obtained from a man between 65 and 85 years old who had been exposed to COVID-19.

The CDR3 DNA follows: TGTGCCAGTAGTCCCCGACTCAGAGATACGCAGTATTTT. It encodes CASSPRLRDTQYF. This rearrangement joins TRBV19 to TRBJ2-3; D uncertain. The CDR3 spans 13 residues. The germline CDR1 and CDR2 sequences are LNHDA and SQIVND (reference sequence). Trimming took 5 bases from V and 5 from J, leaving 11 bases between them.

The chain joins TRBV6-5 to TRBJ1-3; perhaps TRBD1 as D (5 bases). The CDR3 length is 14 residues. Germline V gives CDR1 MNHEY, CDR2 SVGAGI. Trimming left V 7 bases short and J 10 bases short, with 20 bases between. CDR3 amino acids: CASTFDRRGGTIYF. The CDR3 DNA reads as TGTGCCAGCACCTTTGACCGCCGCGGGGGTACCATATATTTT.

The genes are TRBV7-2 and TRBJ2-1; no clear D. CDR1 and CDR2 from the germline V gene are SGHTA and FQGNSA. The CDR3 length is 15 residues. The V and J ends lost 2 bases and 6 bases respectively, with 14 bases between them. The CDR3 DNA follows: TGTGCCAGCAGCTTATACGGCCCGGCGGCCAATGAGCAGTTCTTC. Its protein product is CASSLYGPAANEQFF.

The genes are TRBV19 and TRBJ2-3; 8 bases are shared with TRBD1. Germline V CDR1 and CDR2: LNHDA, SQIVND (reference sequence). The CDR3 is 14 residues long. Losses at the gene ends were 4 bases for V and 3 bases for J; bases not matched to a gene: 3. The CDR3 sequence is CASSTGQGTDTQYF. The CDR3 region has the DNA TGTGCCAGTAGTACCGGACAGGGAACAGATACGCAGTATTTT.

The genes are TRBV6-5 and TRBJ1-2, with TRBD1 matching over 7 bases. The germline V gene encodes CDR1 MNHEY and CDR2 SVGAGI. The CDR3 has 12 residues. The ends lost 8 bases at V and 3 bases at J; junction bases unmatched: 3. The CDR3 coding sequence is TGTGCCAGCCGTACAGGGGACTATGGCTACACCTTC. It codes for CASRTGDYGYTF.